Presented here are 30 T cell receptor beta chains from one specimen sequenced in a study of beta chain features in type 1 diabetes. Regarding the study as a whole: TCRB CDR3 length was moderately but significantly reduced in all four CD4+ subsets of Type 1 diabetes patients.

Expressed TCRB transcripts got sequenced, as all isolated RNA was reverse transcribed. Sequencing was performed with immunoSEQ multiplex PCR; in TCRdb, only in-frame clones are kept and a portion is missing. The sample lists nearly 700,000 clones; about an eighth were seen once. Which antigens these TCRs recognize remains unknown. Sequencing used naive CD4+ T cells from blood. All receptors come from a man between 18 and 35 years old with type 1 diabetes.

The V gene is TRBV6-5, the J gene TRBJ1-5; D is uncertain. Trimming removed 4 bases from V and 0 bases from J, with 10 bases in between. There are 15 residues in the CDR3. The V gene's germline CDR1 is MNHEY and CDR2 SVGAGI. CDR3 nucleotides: TGTGCCAGCAGTTCGACCGCTCATAGCAATCAGCCCCAGCATTTT. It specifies CASSSTAHSNQPQHF.

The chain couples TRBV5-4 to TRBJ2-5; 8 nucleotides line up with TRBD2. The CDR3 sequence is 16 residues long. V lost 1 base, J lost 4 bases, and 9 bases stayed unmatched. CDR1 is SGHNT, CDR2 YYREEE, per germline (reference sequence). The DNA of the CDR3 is TGTGCCAGCAGCTTGAACAACGGGGGGGCAGGAGAGACCCAGTACTTC. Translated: CASSLNNGGAGETQYF.

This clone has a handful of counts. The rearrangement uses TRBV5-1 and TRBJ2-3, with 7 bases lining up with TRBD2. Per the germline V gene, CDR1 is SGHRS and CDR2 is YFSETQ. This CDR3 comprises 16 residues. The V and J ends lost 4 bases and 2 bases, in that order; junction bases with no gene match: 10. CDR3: CASSPATSQITDTQYF. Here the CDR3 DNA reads TGCGCCAGCAGCCCGGCGACTAGCCAAATCACAGATACGCAGTATTTT. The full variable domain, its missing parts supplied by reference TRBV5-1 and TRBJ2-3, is KAGVTQTPRYLIKTRGQQVTLSCSPISGHRSVSWYQQTPGQGLQFLFEYFSETQRNKGNFPGRFSGRQFSNSRSEMNVSTLELGDSALYLCASSPATSQITDTQYFGPGTRLTVL.

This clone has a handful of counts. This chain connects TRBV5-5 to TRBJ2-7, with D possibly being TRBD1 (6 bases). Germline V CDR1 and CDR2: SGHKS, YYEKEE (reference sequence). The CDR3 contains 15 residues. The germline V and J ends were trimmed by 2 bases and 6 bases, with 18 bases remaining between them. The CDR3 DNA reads TGTGCCAGCAGCTTAAATGAAGGGGGAAGGATCGAGCAGTACTTC. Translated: CASSLNEGGRIEQYF.

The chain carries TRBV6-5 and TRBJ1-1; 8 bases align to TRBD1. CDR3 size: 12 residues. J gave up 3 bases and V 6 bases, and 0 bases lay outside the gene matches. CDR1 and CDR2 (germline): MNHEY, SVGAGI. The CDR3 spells CASRGQDTEAFF. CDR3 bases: TGTGCCAGCAGGGGACAGGACACTGAAGCTTTCTTT.

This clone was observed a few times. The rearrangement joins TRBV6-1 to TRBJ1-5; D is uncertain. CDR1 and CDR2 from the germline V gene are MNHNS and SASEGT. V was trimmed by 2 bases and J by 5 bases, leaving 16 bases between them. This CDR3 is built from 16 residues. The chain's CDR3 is CASSEPSSGLHQPQHF. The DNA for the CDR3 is TGTGCCAGCAGTGAACCATCTTCCGGCCTCCATCAGCCCCAGCATTTT.

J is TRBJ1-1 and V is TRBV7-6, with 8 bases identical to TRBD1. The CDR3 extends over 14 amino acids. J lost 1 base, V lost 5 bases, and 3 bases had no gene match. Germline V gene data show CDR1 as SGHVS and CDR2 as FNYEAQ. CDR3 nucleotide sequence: TGTGCCAGCAGCGTTGGACAGGGGAACACTGAAGCTTTCTTT. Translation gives CASSVGQGNTEAFF. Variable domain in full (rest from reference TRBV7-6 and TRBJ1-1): GAGVSQSPRYKVTKRGQDVALRCDPISGHVSLYWYRQALGQGPEFLTYFNYEAQQDKSGLPNDRFSAERPEGSISTLTIQRTEQRDSAMYRCASSVGQGNTEAFFGQGTRLTVV.

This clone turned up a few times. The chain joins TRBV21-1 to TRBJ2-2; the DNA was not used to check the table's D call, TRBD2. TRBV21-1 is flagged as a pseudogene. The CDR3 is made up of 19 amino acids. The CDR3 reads CASSTQLPRTSVGSGELFF. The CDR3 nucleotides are TGTGCCAGCAGCACTCAACTGCCACGGACTAGCGTAGGATCCGGGGAGCTGTTTTTT.

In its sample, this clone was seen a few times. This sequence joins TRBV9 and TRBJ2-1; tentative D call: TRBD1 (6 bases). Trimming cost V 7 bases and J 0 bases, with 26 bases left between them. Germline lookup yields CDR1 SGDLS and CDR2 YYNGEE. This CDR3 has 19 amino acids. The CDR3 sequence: CASPQPGHLVLGSYNEQFF. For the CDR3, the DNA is TGTGCCAGCCCCCAACCGGGACATCTGGTACTAGGCTCCTACAATGAGCAGTTCTTC. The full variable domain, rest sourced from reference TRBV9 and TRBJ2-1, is DSGVTQTPKHLITATGQRVTLRCSPRSGDLSVYWYQQSLDQGLQFLIQYYNGEERAKGNILERFSAQQFPDLHSELNLSSLELGDSALYFCASPQPGHLVLGSYNEQFFGPGTRLTVL.

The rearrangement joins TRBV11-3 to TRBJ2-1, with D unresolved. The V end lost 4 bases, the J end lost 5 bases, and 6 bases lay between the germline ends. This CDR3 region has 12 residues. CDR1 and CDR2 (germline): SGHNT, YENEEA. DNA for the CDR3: TGTGCCAGCAGCTACAAAGACAATGAGCAGTTCTTC. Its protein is CASSYKDNEQFF.

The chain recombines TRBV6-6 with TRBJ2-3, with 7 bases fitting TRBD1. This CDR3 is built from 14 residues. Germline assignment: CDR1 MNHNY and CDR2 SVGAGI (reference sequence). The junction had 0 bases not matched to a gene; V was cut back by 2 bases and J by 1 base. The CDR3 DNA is TGTGCCAGCAGTTACGGACAGGGCACAGATACGCAGTATTTT. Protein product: CASSYGQGTDTQYF.

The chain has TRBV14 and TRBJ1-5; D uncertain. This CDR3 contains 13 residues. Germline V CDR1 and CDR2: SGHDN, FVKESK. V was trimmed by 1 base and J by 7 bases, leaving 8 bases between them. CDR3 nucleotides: TGTGCCAGCAGCCAAGGTTTTCTCCAGCCCCAGCATTTT. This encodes CASSQGFLQPQHF. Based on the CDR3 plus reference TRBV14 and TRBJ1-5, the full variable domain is EAGVTQFPSHSVIEKGQTVTLRCDPISGHDNLYWYRRVMGKEIKFLLHFVKESKQDESGMPNNRFLAERTGGTYSTLKVQPAELEDSGVYFCASSQGFLQPQHFGDGTRLSIL.

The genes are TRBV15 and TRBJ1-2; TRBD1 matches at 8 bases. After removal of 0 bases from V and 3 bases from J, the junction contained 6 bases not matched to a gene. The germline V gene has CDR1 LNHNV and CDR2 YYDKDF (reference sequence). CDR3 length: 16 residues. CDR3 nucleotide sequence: TGTGCCACCAGCAGAGATTTGGACAGGGTGGACTATGGCTACACCTTC. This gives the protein CATSRDLDRVDYGYTF.

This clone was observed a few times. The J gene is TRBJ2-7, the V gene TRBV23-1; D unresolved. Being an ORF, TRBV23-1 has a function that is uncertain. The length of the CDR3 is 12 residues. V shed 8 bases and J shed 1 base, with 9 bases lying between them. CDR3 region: CASPPRSYEQYF. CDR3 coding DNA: TGCGCCAGCCCGCCTCGGTCCTACGAGCAGTACTTC.

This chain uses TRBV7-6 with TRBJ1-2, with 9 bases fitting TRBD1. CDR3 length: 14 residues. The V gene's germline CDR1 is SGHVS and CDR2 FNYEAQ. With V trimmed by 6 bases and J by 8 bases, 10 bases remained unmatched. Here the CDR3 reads CASSRLTGGQGYTF. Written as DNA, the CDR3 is TGTGCCAGCAGTCGCCTGACAGGGGGTCAGGGCTACACCTTC.

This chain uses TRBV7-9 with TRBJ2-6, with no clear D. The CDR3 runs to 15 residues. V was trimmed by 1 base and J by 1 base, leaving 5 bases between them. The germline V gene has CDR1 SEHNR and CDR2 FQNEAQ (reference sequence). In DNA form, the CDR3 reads TGTGCCAGCAGCTTAGACGGGTCTGGGGCCAACGTCCTGACTTTC. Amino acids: CASSLDGSGANVLTF.

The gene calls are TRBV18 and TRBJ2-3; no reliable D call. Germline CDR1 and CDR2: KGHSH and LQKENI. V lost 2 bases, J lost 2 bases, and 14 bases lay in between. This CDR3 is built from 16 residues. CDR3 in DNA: TGTGCCAGCTCACCAAACCAGCCAGCCAACACAGATACGCAGTATTTT. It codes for CASSPNQPANTDTQYF. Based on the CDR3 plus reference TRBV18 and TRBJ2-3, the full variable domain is NAGVMQNPRHLVRRRGQEARLRCSPMKGHSHVYWYRQLPEEGLKFMVYLQKENIIDESGMPKERFSAEFPKEGPSILRIQQVVRGDSAAYFCASSPNQPANTDTQYFGPGTRLTVL.

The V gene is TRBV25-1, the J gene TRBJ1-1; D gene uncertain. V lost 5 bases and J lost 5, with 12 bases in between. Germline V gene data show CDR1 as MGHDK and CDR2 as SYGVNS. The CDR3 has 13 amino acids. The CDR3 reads CASSLEVATEAFF. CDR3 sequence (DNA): TGTGCCAGCAGTCTTGAGGTGGCTACTGAAGCTTTCTTT.

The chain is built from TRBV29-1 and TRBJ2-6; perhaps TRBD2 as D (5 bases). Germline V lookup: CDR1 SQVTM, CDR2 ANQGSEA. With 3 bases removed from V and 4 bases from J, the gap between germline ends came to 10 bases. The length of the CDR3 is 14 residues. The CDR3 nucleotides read TGCAGCGTTGACATGGGAGCCGGGGCCAACGTCCTGACTTTC. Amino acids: CSVDMGAGANVLTF.

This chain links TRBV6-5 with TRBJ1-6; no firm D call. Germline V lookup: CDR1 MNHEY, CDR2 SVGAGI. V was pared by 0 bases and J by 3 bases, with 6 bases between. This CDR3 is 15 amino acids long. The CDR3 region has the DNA TGTGCCAGCAGTTACTCGTCCAGCTATAATTCACCCCTCCACTTT. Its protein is CASSYSSSYNSPLHF.

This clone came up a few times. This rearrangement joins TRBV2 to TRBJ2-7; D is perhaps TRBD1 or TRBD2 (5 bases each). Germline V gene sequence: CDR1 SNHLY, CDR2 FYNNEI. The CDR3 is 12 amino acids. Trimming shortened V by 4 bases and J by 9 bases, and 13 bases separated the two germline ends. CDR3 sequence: CASSGDRQGQYF. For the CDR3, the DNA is TGTGCCAGCAGTGGGGACCGTCAAGGGCAGTACTTC.

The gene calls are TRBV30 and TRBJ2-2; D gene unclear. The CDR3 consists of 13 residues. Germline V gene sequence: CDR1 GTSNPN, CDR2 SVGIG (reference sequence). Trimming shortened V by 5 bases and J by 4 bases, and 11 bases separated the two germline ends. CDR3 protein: CAWRPQVTGELFF. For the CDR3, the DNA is TGTGCCTGGCGACCTCAGGTCACCGGGGAGCTGTTTTTT.

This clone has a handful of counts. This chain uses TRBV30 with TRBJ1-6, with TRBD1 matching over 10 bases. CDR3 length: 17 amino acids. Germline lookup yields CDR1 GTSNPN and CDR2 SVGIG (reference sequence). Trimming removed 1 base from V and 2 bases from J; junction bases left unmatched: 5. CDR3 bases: TGTGCCTGGAGTGGGGACAGGGGAGGGACCTATAATTCACCCCTCCACTTT. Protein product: CAWSGDRGGTYNSPLHF.

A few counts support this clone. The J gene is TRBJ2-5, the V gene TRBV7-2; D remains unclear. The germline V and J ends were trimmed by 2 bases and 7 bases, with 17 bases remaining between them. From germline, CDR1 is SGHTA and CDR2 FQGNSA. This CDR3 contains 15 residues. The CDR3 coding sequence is TGTGCCAGCAGCTTAAGCACACCACCAACGGGGACCCAGTACTTC. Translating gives CASSLSTPPTGTQYF.

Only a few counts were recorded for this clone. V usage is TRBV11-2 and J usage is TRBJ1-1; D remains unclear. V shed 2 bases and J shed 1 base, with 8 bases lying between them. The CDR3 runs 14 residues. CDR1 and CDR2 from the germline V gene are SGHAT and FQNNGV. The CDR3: CASSLHWRNTEAFF. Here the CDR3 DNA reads TGTGCCAGCAGCTTACACTGGCGGAACACTGAAGCTTTCTTT.

CDR3 sequence: CASSTDRLALHF. CDR3 DNA sequence: TGTGCCAGCAGTACAGACAGGTTGGCCCTCCACTTT. The chain couples TRBV6-5 to TRBJ1-6; perhaps TRBD1 as D (6 bases). This CDR3 has 12 residues. Trimming removed 5 bases from V and 14 bases from J, with 13 bases in between. Germline V lookup: CDR1 MNHEY, CDR2 SVGAGI.

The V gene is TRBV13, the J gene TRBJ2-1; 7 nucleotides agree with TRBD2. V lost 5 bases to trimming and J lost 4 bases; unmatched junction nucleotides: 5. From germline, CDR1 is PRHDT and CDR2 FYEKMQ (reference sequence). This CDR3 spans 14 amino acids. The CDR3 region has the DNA TGTGCCAGCAGCGGGCAGGGAGGGTACAATGAGCAGTTCTTC. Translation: CASSGQGGYNEQFF.

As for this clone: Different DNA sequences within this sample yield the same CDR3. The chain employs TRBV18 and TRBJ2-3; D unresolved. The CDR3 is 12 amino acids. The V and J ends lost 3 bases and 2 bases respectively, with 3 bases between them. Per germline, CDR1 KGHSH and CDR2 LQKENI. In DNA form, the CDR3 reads TGTGCCAGCTCACCGGTCACAGATACGCAGTATTTT. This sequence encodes CASSPVTDTQYF.

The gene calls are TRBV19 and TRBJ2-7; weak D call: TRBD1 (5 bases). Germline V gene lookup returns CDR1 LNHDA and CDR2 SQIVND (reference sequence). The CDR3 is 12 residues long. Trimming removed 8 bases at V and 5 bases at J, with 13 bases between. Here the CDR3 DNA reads TGTGCCAGTCGAGCAGGGTTCGACGAGCAGTACTTC. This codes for CASRAGFDEQYF.

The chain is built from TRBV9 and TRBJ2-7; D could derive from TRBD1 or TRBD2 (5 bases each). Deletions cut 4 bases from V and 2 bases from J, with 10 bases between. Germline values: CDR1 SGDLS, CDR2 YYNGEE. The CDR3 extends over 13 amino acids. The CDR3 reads CASSTGPTYEQYF. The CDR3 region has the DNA TGTGCCAGCAGCACGGGACCCACCTACGAGCAGTACTTC.